This T cell receptor (beta chain) was obtained from a study of blood T cell repertoires in COVID-19. Clones were sequenced by immunoSEQ multiplex PCR, and TCRdb holds only the in-frame ones, with some missing. Of 190,000 or so clones listed, 86% were seen once; the top ten hold more than 7.5%. This clone has just one count. The V gene's germline CDR1 is SGDLS and CDR2 YYNGEE. The CDR3 contains 16 residues. With V trimmed by 0 bases and J by 2 bases, 5 bases remained unmatched. The source material was PBMCs or T cells enriched from blood (not recorded which). The receptor was derived from a woman younger than 45 who had recovered from COVID-19. The chain recombines TRBV9 with TRBJ2-3, with 8 nucleotides matching TRBD2. CDR3 sequence: CASSVGGLAVTDTQYF. CDR3 sequence (DNA): TGTGCCAGCAGCGTAGGTGGACTAGCAGTCACAGATACGCAGTATTTT.